This TCR beta chain was retrieved from a study of T-cell reconstitution after alpha-beta-depleted transplantation in children (dated by TCRdb to between 2015 and 2016). For context, the study as a whole: Using TCR repertoire profiling, the study followed T-cell immune reconstitution in a quantitative way in children after TCRalphabeta/CD19-depleted allogeneic hematopoietic cell transplantation. Overall results and qualifications from the work: Hyperexpanded clone frequencies declined over subsequent months; after one year, T-cell counts and TCRbeta diversity were mostly attributed to newly produced T cells. In some patients, the high TCRbeta diversity seen at day 60 was put down to recipient T cells and intrathymic progenitors that had survived conditioning. The apparently early alphabetaT-cell count recovery about two months after transplant was reportedly dependent on only several hundred rapidly expanded clones derived from non-depleted graft cells.

The method behind the library was PCR. Instrument used: Illumina HiSeq 2500. TCR libraries were prepared with molecular barcoding, using unique molecular identifiers to normalize TCRbeta repertoire quantification. TCRdb reprocessed the public reads (quality trimming at Q25 with fastp, clone calling with MiXCR) and kept in-frame beta chains. Entries are consolidated by CDR3 protein sequence, retaining the most common genes and DNA. Across this sample there are approximately 520,000 distinct CDR3 sequences, with 10% to 12% seen only once. The ten largest make up 14% of the sample. This clonotype was counted only a few times. Its specific antigen is unknown. Base-call qualities are not available, and no considerably larger clone is one nucleotide away. V lost 6 bases and J lost 1 base; the stretch between them is 15 bases long. From its cysteine to its phenylalanine, the CDR3 spans 15 amino acids. Just CDR3 DNA is preserved here, 45 bases in frame from base 1.

In light of the paper, this sample's treatment or condition label describes: allogeneic hematopoietic cell transplantation with graft depleted of TCRalphabeta T cells and CD19 B cells. TCRalphabeta/CD19-depleted allogeneic hematopoietic cell grafts were given to the transplant recipients, all of whom were children. Sequenced material: PBMCs, mostly from graft donor cells, taken 180 days after TCRalphabeta/CD19-depleted stem cell transplant. The V and J genes are TRBV12-3 or TRBV12-4 and TRBJ2-5; TRBD2 is a weak D gene call, 7 bases matching. The sequence was obtained from a female patient aged 2 to 10 who had a stem cell transplant for aplastic anemia, so the T cells may come from the graft donor. This receptor carries the CDR3 CASRLGGGGQETQYF. The DNA sequence is given as TGTGCCAGCAGGCTGGGGGGAGGGGGCCAAGAGACCCAGTACTTC.